This T cell receptor (beta chain) was sequenced in a study of T cells in Graves' hyperthyroidism and ophthalmopathy. V gave up 5 bases and J gave up 5 bases; unmatched junction bases: 9. Germline V gene sequence: CDR1 SGHAT, CDR2 FQDESV (reference sequence). The CDR3 consists of 15 residues. Ten or more counts support this clonotype. The PBMCs were sourced from fresh peripheral blood (about 9.6 ml). TCR beta CDR3 sequences were amplified from RNA transcripts. In the first-round RT-PCR of the TCR CDR3, the HTBI primer set was used. In TCRdb, the multiplex PCR reads were re-called with MiXCR into one record per CDR3 protein. Among more than 350,000 distinct CDR3 sequences listed, 17% were seen once.

The receptor comes from a woman under 40 with Graves' hyperthyroidism that later progressed to Graves' ophthalmopathy. The J gene is TRBJ2-1, the V gene TRBV11-1; 7 bases agree with TRBD2. Specimen: blood. CDR3 loop: CASSPAGVGHNEQFF. The DNA of the CDR3 is TGTGCCAGCAGCCCGGCGGGAGTTGGTCACAATGAGCAGTTCTTC.